Below are 29 T cell receptor beta chains sequenced from a single sample in a study of cytomegalovirus exposure and HLA in healthy donors. This PCR relied on a set of 60 Vbeta primers and 13 Jbeta primers. TCRdb keeps only in-frame clones here, not all; method: immunoSEQ multiplex PCR. The sample consists of around 160,000 clones, about 64% of them appearing once. The specimen sequenced was PBMCs. The source is a man over 45 in good health and CMV-seronegative.

This rearrangement joins TRBV5-4 to TRBJ1-1; tentative D call: TRBD1 (5 bases). The germline CDR1 and CDR2 sequences are SGHNT and YYREEE (reference sequence). V lost 5 bases to trimming and J lost 0 bases, with 17 bases between them. The CDR3 totals 16 residues. Here the CDR3 DNA reads TGTGCCAGCAGTCCCCGATCTGACAGACTGAACACTGAAGCTTTCTTT. It specifies CASSPRSDRLNTEAFF.

V gene TRBV18 combines with J gene TRBJ1-6, with D uncertain. Trimming took 4 bases from V and 2 from J, leaving 12 bases between them. Germline V gives CDR1 KGHSH, CDR2 LQKENI. The CDR3 covers 16 residues. The DNA of the CDR3 is TGTGCCAGCTCACGAAACGGGGAGACCTATAATTCACCCCTCCACTTT. Translation gives CASSRNGETYNSPLHF.

This clone occurred a few times. The rearrangement joins TRBV7-9 to TRBJ2-3; no clear D. The CDR3 contains 16 residues. Trimming took off 1 base at V and 2 bases at J, with 13 bases between the two ends. Germline V gives CDR1 SEHNR, CDR2 FQNEAQ (reference sequence). The CDR3 spells CASSLGRYFSTDTQYF. In DNA, the CDR3 is TGTGCCAGCAGCTTAGGTCGGTACTTTTCCACAGATACGCAGTATTTT.

CDR3 sequence reads: CASSSGPFTDLHF. The DNA of the CDR3 is TGTGCCAGCTCATCAGGCCCTTTCACGGACCTCCACTTT. This chain connects TRBV18 to TRBJ1-6, with D unresolved. V was shortened by 5 bases and J by 15 bases, with 17 bases between the two germline ends. CDR1 and CDR2 (germline): KGHSH, LQKENI. The CDR3 has 13 residues.

The rearrangement joins TRBV5-1 to TRBJ2-2; D is undetermined. The germline V gene encodes CDR1 SGHRS and CDR2 YFSETQ. This CDR3 has 16 residues. Trimming removed 1 base from V and 5 bases from J, with 15 bases in between. The DNA of the CDR3 is TGCGCCAGCAGCTTGAGCGTCTTCCCAACAACCGGGGAGCTGTTTTTT. Protein sequence: CASSLSVFPTTGELFF.

This clone was seen more than once but under ten times. V is TRBV5-4 and J is TRBJ1-2; 8 nucleotides match TRBD1. Germline trimming cut 1 base from V and 2 bases from J; bases unmatched to any gene: 7. Germline V CDR1 and CDR2: SGHNT, YYREEE (reference sequence). The CDR3 covers 16 residues. The DNA of the CDR3 is TGTGCCAGCAGCTTGTCGGCAGGGGGCACGAACTATGGCTACACCTTC. Residues: CASSLSAGGTNYGYTF. The full variable domain, in which reference TRBV5-4 and TRBJ1-2 provide the parts outside the CDR3, is ETGVTQSPTHLIKTRGQQVTLRCSSQSGHNTVSWYQQALGQGPQFIFQYYREEENGRGNFPPRFSGLQFPNYSSELNVNALELDDSALYLCASSLSAGGTNYGYTFGSGTRLTVV.

J is TRBJ1-2 and V is TRBV5-8, with 9 bases fitting TRBD1. Unmatched junction bases numbered 8, after V lost 4 bases and J lost 7 bases. Germline V gene sequence: CDR1 SGHTS, CDR2 YDEGEE. There are 14 residues in the CDR3. The CDR3: CASSRDRVVGGYTF. For the CDR3, the DNA is TGTGCCAGCAGCAGGGACAGGGTAGTCGGTGGCTACACCTTC.

CDR3 DNA: TGCAGCGTTGAGCGGGCCGAAGCTTTCTTT. It is translated as CSVERAEAFF. The V gene is TRBV29-1, the J gene TRBJ1-1; D is unclear. The V end lost 3 bases, the J end lost 8 bases, and 7 bases lay between the germline ends. The germline V gene has CDR1 SQVTM and CDR2 ANQGSEA. The CDR3 is 10 residues long.

The count of this clone is one. V gene TRBV11-2 combines with J gene TRBJ1-1; D perhaps matches TRBD1 (5 bases). The germline V and J ends were trimmed by 0 bases and 3 bases, with 8 bases remaining between them. The germline V gene has CDR1 SGHAT and CDR2 FQNNGV. This CDR3 region has 14 residues. The CDR3 spells CASSLDGGDTEAFF. CDR3 DNA: TGTGCCAGCAGCTTAGATGGAGGGGACACTGAAGCTTTCTTT.

The V gene is TRBV29-1, the J gene TRBJ2-7; TRBD1 is a possible D gene (6 bases). This CDR3 comprises 14 residues. CDR1 is SQVTM and CDR2 is ANQGSEA in the germline V gene. V was shortened by 6 bases and J by 3 bases, with 18 bases between the two germline ends. DNA of the CDR3: TGCAGCGTCGCCGCACCCGGACAGATCTACGAGCAGTACTTC. As protein: CSVAAPGQIYEQYF.

The chain links TRBV5-4 to TRBJ2-7, with 7 bases fitting TRBD1. Germline V lookup: CDR1 SGHNT, CDR2 YYREEE (reference sequence). The CDR3 covers 12 residues. Trimming removed 0 bases from V and 6 bases from J; junction bases left unmatched: 0. CDR3 DNA: TGTGCCAGCAGCTTGGACAGGGGCGAGCAGTACTTC. Protein: CASSLDRGEQYF.

The chain joins TRBV10-3 to TRBJ2-3, with D perhaps matching TRBD1 (6 bases). The V end was cut by 0 bases, the J end by 0 bases, with 13 bases between. Per germline, CDR1 ENHRY and CDR2 SYGVKD. The CDR3 extends over 17 amino acids. The DNA for the CDR3 is TGTGCCATCAGTGAGTCCCGGTCTAGGGGGAGCACAGATACGCAGTATTTT. It specifies CAISESRSRGSTDTQYF.

The chain joins TRBV5-4 to TRBJ2-5, with 11 positions matching TRBD2. Germline CDR1 and CDR2: SGHNT and YYREEE (reference sequence). This CDR3 comprises 16 residues. Trimming took 3 bases from V and 5 from J; bases not matched to a gene: 9. The CDR3 here is CASSSLAGGHGETQYF. CDR3 bases: TGTGCCAGCAGCTCATTAGCGGGGGGGCATGGGGAGACCCAGTACTTC.

J is TRBJ1-2 and V is TRBV7-6; D unclear. Germline V lookup: CDR1 SGHVS, CDR2 FNYEAQ. Trimming cost V 3 bases and J 1 base, with 12 bases left between them. The CDR3 runs 15 residues. In DNA form, the CDR3 reads TGTGCCAGCAGCTTGTCCCCGACGGGTAACTATGGCTACACCTTC. Its translation is CASSLSPTGNYGYTF.

The genes are TRBV5-1 and TRBJ1-1; the D is unclear. CDR3 length: 15 residues. The ends were cut back, 5 bases at V and 1 base at J, with 15 bases in the middle. Germline V gene lookup returns CDR1 SGHRS and CDR2 YFSETQ. The CDR3 DNA sequence: TGCGCCAGCAGGGAAGGAGGGATATCGAACACTGAAGCTTTCTTT. Translation gives CASREGGISNTEAFF.

This clone was seen just once. The genes are TRBV18 and TRBJ1-5; perhaps TRBD1 as D (5 bases). Germline CDR1 is KGHSH and CDR2 is LQKENI. Trimming took 2 bases from V and 2 from J, leaving 13 bases between them. The CDR3 is 16 residues long. CDR3 in DNA: TGTGCCAGCTCACCAACCCAGGGTTCGGGCAATCAGCCCCAGCATTTT. Translation: CASSPTQGSGNQPQHF.

This chain links TRBV9 with TRBJ2-3; D is ambiguous. The CDR3 has 15 residues. Trimming stripped 0 bases from V and 2 bases from J, with 10 bases between. Germline V CDR1 and CDR2: SGDLS, YYNGEE. The CDR3: CASSVVAIHTDTQYF. The DNA for the CDR3 is TGTGCCAGCAGCGTAGTCGCGATCCACACAGATACGCAGTATTTT.

This chain connects TRBV2 to TRBJ1-2; D is possibly TRBD1 (5 bases). Germline V gene data show CDR1 as SNHLY and CDR2 as FYNNEI. Trimming took off 4 bases at V and 0 bases at J, with 12 bases between the two ends. This CDR3 comprises 15 residues. The DNA for the CDR3 is TGTGCCAGCAGTGTGGACAACACATCTAACTATGGCTACACCTTC. It encodes CASSVDNTSNYGYTF.

This chain connects TRBV6-1 to TRBJ1-5; D is undetermined. The CDR3 runs 15 residues. Germline lookup yields CDR1 MNHNS and CDR2 SASEGT. The ends were cut back, 4 bases at V and 4 bases at J, with 14 bases in the middle. CDR3 sequence (DNA): TGTGCCAGCAGTGCCCGACACGGACTAAATCAGCCCCAGCATTTT. Translated, it gives CASSARHGLNQPQHF.

The chain has TRBV5-1 and TRBJ2-1; 7 bases are shared with TRBD2. V lost 3 bases, J lost 3 bases, and 12 bases stayed unmatched. This CDR3 is built from 17 residues. Germline lookup yields CDR1 SGHRS and CDR2 YFSETQ. This chain's CDR3 is CASSSGGRAKIYNEQFF. CDR3 nucleotides: TGCGCCAGCAGCTCGGGAGGCCGGGCCAAGATCTACAATGAGCAGTTCTTC.

The chain carries TRBV15 and TRBJ2-5, with D possibly TRBD1 on 6 matching bases. The closer fit of TRBJ2-7 to the DNA end suggests the J call may be wrong. The length of the CDR3 is 15 residues. In germline, CDR1 is LNHNV, CDR2 YYDKDF (reference sequence). CDR3 sequence reads: CATSRPTGISYEQYF. The CDR3 DNA follows: TGTGCCACCAGCAGACCCACAGGGATTTCCTACGAGCAGTACTTC.

The CDR3 sequence: CASRGANYEQYF. The CDR3 DNA reads as TGTGCCAGCAGGGGAGCAAACTACGAGCAGTACTTC. This rearrangement joins TRBV27 to TRBJ2-5; perhaps TRBD2 as D (5 bases). The J call is uncertain, as TRBJ2-7 better fits the DNA end. Germline V CDR1 and CDR2: MNHEY, SMNVEV (reference sequence). The CDR3 consists of 12 residues.

This clone was counted once. CDR3 in DNA: TGCAGCGCTGGGGACAGGGTAGGAACTGAAGCTTTCTTT. Its translation is CSAGDRVGTEAFF. This chain links TRBV29-1 with TRBJ1-1; 9 bases are shared with TRBD1. Per the germline V gene, CDR1 is SQVTM and CDR2 is ANQGSEA. CDR3 length: 13 amino acids. V shed 7 bases and J 5 bases; nucleotides not matched to a gene: 8. Full variable domain (outside the CDR3, taken from reference TRBV29-1 and TRBJ1-1): SAVISQKPSRDICQRGTSLTIQCQVDSQVTMMFWYRQQPGQSLTLIATANQGSEATYESGFVIDKFPISRPNLTFSTLTVSNMSPEDSSIYLCSAGDRVGTEAFFGQGTRLTVV.

The chain couples TRBV14 to TRBJ1-2, with a weak D call TRBD1 (6 bases). Germline-derived CDR1 and CDR2 are SGHDN and FVKESK. The CDR3 loop spans 14 amino acids. V dropped 5 bases and J dropped 8 bases, with 18 bases sitting between them. The CDR3 region is CASSELQGFGGYTF. In DNA form, the CDR3 reads TGTGCCAGCAGCGAGTTACAGGGATTCGGCGGCTACACCTTC.

The table lists this clone with a few counts. The chain links TRBV6-5 to TRBJ1-2, with 10 bases identical to TRBD1. Germline V gene lookup returns CDR1 MNHEY and CDR2 SVGAGI. CDR3 length equals 15 residues. Trimming took 7 bases from V and 4 from J; bases not matched to a gene: 9. The CDR3 region has the DNA TGTGCCAGCACCAAACCGGGACAGGGGCGCTATGGCTACACCTTC. Translating gives CASTKPGQGRYGYTF.

V usage is TRBV18 and J usage is TRBJ2-3; D might be TRBD2 (7 bases). The germline V gene has CDR1 KGHSH and CDR2 LQKENI. V was trimmed by 5 bases and J by 1 base, leaving 13 bases between them. The CDR3 consists of 15 residues. As DNA, the CDR3 is TGTGCCAGCTCAACACAGGGAGGGGGCACAGATACGCAGTATTTT. Residues: CASSTQGGGTDTQYF.

This chain uses TRBV7-2 with TRBJ1-2; 9 bases are a match to TRBD1. Germline V gene lookup returns CDR1 SGHTA and CDR2 FQGNSA. The CDR3 runs to 15 residues. V was clipped by 5 bases and J by 8 bases; unmatched bases: 12. CDR3 in DNA: TGTGCCAGCAGCACGGACAGGGGCTACTATTCAGGCTACACCTTC. Residues: CASSTDRGYYSGYTF.

This clone was counted between two and nine times. CDR3 protein: CASSLAGAQETQYF. The CDR3 DNA is TGTGCCAGCAGTTTAGCGGGGGCCCAAGAGACCCAGTACTTC. This chain connects TRBV25-1 to TRBJ2-5, with 9 bases lining up with TRBD2. This CDR3 spans 14 amino acids. J lost 1 base, V lost 5 bases, and 2 bases had no gene match. Germline V gene lookup returns CDR1 MGHDK and CDR2 SYGVNS.

V gene TRBV29-1 combines with J gene TRBJ1-1; 7 bases are a match to TRBD1. The germline gives CDR1 SQVTM, CDR2 ANQGSEA. J lost 0 bases, V lost 7 bases, and 2 bases had no gene match. CDR3 size: 12 residues. The CDR3 region has the DNA TGCAGCGGTGACAGGGTGAACACTGAAGCTTTCTTT. Translated, it gives CSGDRVNTEAFF. The full variable domain, its missing parts supplied by reference TRBV29-1 and TRBJ1-1, is SAVISQKPSRDICQRGTSLTIQCQVDSQVTMMFWYRQQPGQSLTLIATANQGSEATYESGFVIDKFPISRPNLTFSTLTVSNMSPEDSSIYLCSGDRVNTEAFFGQGTRLTVV.